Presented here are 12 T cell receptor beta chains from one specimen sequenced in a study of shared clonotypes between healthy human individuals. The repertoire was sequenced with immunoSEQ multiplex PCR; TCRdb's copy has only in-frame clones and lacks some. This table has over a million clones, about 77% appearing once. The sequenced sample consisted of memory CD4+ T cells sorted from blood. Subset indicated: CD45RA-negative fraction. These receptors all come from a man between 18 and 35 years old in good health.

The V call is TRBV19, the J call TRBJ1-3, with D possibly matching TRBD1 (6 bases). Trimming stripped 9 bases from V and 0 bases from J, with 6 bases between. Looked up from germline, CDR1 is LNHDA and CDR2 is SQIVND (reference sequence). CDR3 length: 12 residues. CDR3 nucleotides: TGTGCCAGCAGGGGCTCTGGAAACACCATATATTTT. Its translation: CASRGSGNTIYF. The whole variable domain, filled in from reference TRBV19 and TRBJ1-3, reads DGGITQSPKYLFRKEGQNVTLSCEQNLNHDAMYWYRQDPGQGLRLIYYSQIVNDFQKGDIAEGYSVSREKKESFPLTVTSAQKNPTAFYLCASRGSGNTIYFGEGSWLTVV.

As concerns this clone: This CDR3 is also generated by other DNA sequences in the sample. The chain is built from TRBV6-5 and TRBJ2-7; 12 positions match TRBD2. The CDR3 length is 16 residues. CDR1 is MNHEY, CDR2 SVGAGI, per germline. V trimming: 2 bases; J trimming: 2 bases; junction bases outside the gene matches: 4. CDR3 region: CASSYLLAGGAYEQYF. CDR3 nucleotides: TGTGCCAGCAGTTACCTACTAGCGGGGGGTGCCTACGAGCAGTACTTC.

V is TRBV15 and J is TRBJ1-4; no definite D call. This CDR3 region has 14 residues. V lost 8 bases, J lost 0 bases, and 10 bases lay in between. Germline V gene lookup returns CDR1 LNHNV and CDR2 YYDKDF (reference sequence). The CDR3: CATQRQSTNEKLFF. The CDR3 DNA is TGTGCCACCCAAAGGCAGTCAACTAATGAAAAACTGTTTTTT.

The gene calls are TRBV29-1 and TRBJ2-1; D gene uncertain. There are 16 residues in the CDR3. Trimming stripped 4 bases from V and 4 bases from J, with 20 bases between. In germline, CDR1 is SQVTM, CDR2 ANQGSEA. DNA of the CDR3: TGCAGCGTTGGGTCCCCCATCAGCGCGTTATACAATGAGCAGTTCTTC. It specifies CSVGSPISALYNEQFF.

Here the CDR3 DNA reads TGTGCCTGGAGTGTACAAACAGGAGGTGAAAAACTGTTTTTT. It codes for CAWSVQTGGEKLFF. This chain connects TRBV30 to TRBJ1-4; D is possibly TRBD1 (5 bases). Trimming removed 0 bases from V and 7 bases from J, with 12 bases in between. The CDR3 sequence is 14 residues long. Per germline, CDR1 GTSNPN and CDR2 SVGIG (reference sequence).

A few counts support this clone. The CDR3 bases are TGTGCCAGCAGTTACTCTTGGGGGATAGATGAAAAACTGTTTTTT. Its translation is CASSYSWGIDEKLFF. The chain links TRBV6-5 to TRBJ1-4; maybe TRBD1 (5 bases). The CDR3 has 15 residues. V gave up 0 bases and J gave up 6 bases, with 11 bases separating them. The germline CDR1 and CDR2 sequences are MNHEY and SVGAGI.

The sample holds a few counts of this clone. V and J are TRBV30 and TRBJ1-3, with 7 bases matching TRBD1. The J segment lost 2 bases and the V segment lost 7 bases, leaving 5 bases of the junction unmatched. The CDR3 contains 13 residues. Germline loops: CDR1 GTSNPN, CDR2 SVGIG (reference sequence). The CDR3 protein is CASTTGPGNTIYF. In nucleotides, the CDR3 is TGTGCCTCAACGACAGGGCCTGGAAACACCATATATTTT.

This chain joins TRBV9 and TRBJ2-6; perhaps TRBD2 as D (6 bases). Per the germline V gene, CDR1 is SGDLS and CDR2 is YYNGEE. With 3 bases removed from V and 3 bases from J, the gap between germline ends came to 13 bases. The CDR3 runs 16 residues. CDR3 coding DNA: TGTGCCAGCAGCGCTGACGGGAGACGTGGGGCCAACGTCCTGACTTTC. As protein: CASSADGRRGANVLTF.

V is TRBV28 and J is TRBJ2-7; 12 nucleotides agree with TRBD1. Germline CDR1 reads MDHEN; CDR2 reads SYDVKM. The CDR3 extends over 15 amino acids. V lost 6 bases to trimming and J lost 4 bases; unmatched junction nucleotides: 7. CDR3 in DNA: TGTGCCAGCAGCCCCGCGGGACAGGGGGCATACGAGCAGTACTTC. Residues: CASSPAGQGAYEQYF. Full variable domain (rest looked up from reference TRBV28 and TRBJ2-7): DVKVTQSSRYLVKRTGEKVFLECVQDMDHENMFWYRQDPGLGLRLIYFSYDVKMKEKGDIPEGYSVSREKKERFSLILESASTNQTSMYLCASSPAGQGAYEQYFGPGTRLTVT.

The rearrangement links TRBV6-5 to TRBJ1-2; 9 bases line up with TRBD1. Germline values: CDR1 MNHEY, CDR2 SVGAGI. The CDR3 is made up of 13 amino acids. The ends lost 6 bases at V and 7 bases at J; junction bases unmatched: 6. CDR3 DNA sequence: TGTGCCAGCAGCAAGGGACAGGGCCTTGGCTACACCTTC. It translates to CASSKGQGLGYTF.

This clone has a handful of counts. As DNA, the CDR3 is TGTGCCAGCAGTATCATGAACACTGAAGCTTTCTTT. This codes for CASSIMNTEAFF. V and J are TRBV28 and TRBJ1-1; D gene unclear. Trimming cost V 5 bases and J 0 bases, with 4 bases left between them. There are 12 residues in the CDR3. Germline assignment: CDR1 MDHEN and CDR2 SYDVKM.

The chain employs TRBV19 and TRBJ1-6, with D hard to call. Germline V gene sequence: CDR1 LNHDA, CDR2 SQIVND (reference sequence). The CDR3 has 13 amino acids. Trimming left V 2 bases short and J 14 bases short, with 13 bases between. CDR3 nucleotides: TGTGCCAGTAGTATAACAAAGGGAGCAACCCTCCACTTT. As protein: CASSITKGATLHF.